The 6 T cell receptor beta chains given below trace back to one sample, sequenced in a study of CD8 T cells in Susac syndrome (dated by TCRdb to 2018 to 2020). The library was obtained by the immunoSEQ multiplex PCR assay. RNA was extracted using the RNeasy kit, and about 0.45 to 1 microgram was reverse transcribed with random hexamers. TCRdb trimmed the raw reads at Q25, called clones with MiXCR and kept productive beta chains. Rows matching on CDR3 protein sequence are summarized as one entry with the most common DNA and genes. The sample includes about 81,000 distinct CDR3 sequences, with 90% to 95% observed a single time. In total, the top ten clones hold less than 0.95% of the sample. Sequencing used CD8+ T cells from PBMCs. The origin of the receptors is a human donor with Susac syndrome.

The gene calls are TRBV20-1 and TRBJ2-7; D remains ambiguous. From germline, CDR1 is DFQATT and CDR2 SNEGSKA (reference sequence). The CDR3 extends over 11 amino acids. Trimming cost V 2 bases and J 1 base, with 3 bases left between them. CDR3 loop: CSARFSYEQYF. DNA for the CDR3: TGCAGTGCTAGATTTTCCTACGAGCAGTACTTC.

This sequence joins TRBV25-1 and TRBJ1-2; the D gene is possibly TRBD1 (5 bases). V was trimmed by 3 bases and J by 6 bases, leaving 17 bases between them. Germline CDR1 and CDR2: MGHDK and SYGVNS. This CDR3 has 15 amino acids. The CDR3 coding sequence is TGTGCCAGCAGTGATTCCGGGAGGGGACCCGATGGCTACACCTTC. It translates to CASSDSGRGPDGYTF.

The chain links TRBV20-1 to TRBJ2-7; 9 positions match TRBD1. CDR1 DFQATT and CDR2 SNEGSKA come from the germline V gene (reference sequence). The ends lost 1 base at V and 3 bases at J; junction bases unmatched: 4. The CDR3 length is 14 residues. CDR3 DNA: TGCAGTGCTAGAGGGGACAGGGAAAACTACGAGCAGTACTTC. Its translation: CSARGDRENYEQYF.

The rearrangement joins TRBV4-3 to TRBJ2-7; a weak D match, TRBD2 (6 bases). The germline CDR1 and CDR2 sequences are LGHNA and YSLEER. The CDR3 consists of 15 residues. V was cut by 0 bases and J by 6 bases, with 15 bases left in between. In DNA form, the CDR3 reads TGCGCCAGCAGCCAAGACGGGGGTACTAGCAGCGAGCAGTACTTC. It codes for CASSQDGGTSSEQYF.

This rearrangement joins TRBV20-1 to TRBJ2-2, with 10 bases matching TRBD1. Germline-derived CDR1 and CDR2 are DFQATT and SNEGSKA (reference sequence). Trimming took 5 bases from V and 0 from J; bases not matched to a gene: 3. The CDR3 has 15 residues. The CDR3 region is CSAGQGETNTGELFF. The CDR3 nucleotides read TGCAGTGCTGGACAGGGGGAAACGAACACCGGGGAGCTGTTTTTT.

The chain is built from TRBV19 and TRBJ1-5; 7 positions match TRBD1. The CDR3 is 14 amino acids. Trimming took 7 bases from V and 3 from J; bases not matched to a gene: 6. Germline V gives CDR1 LNHDA, CDR2 SQIVND (reference sequence). CDR3 nucleotide sequence: TGTGCCAGTACGGGAGACAGGGACAATCAGCCCCAGCATTTT. Amino acid sequence: CASTGDRDNQPQHF.